This TCR beta chain emerged from a study of CD8+ T cells in alopecia areata. About the study: The SALT score measured affected scalp surface percentage in treated patients.

The sample's treatment: oral pan-JAK inhibitor, 5-10 mg twice daily. Researchers gathered lesional scalp punch biopsies and peripheral blood from patients with alopecia areata. RNA extraction and reverse transcription yielded cDNA as sequencing template. Profiling relied on immunoSEQ multiplex PCR, and the TCRdb table lists in-frame clones only, not all of them. The repertoire holds around 180,000 clones, with approximately 57% as singletons. Germline loops: CDR1 SQVTM, CDR2 ANQGSEA. Trimming took 5 bases from V and 4 from J; bases not matched to a gene: 7. The CDR3 totals 14 residues. Sequenced here: CD4+ T cells sorted from blood, sampled at week 24, from a patient treated with tofacitinib. The chain recombines TRBV29-1 with TRBJ2-1; the match to TRBD2 covers 8 bases. The receptor's source is a human donor with alopecia areata. Written as DNA, the CDR3 is TGCAGCGTTTTCCGGGGGGGAGAATACAATGAGCAGTTCTTC. Translating it yields CSVFRGGEYNEQFF.